A selection of T cell receptor beta chains follows, all from one sample in a study of OX40 agonist ivuxolimab in advanced cancers. Profiling relied on immunoSEQ multiplex PCR, and the TCRdb table lists in-frame clones only, not all of them. The table has 53,000 or so clones, approximately 90% seen once. The source material was CD4+ or CD8+ T cells sorted from blood, sampled in a trial of the OX40 agonist ivuxolimab. The receptors here all came from an adult with an advanced solid tumor such as melanoma, head and neck, liver or kidney cancer. CDR3s include the opening cysteine and the closing phenylalanine or tryptophan. A D gene is named only where the DNA matches it firmly. A clone size is listed for some rows: how often the clone was seen (once, few, many), or a class if it is expanded.

NA	NA	TRBV30	TRBJ2-7	CAWSSDLGGSYF	TGTGCCTGGAGTTCAGACCTCGGCGGCTCTTACTTC
NA	NA	TRBV20-1	TRBJ2-7	CSATAAHEQYF	TGCAGTGCAACCGCCGCGCACGAGCAGTACTTC
TRBD1	NA	TRBV6-5	TRBJ1-2	CASSYGQGALRGYTF	TGTGCCAGCAGTTACGGACAGGGGGCTTTACGGGGCTACACCTTC
NA	NA	TRBV10-1	TRBJ2-1	CASTEPGWHEQFF	TGCGCCAGCACCGAGCCCGGCTGGCATGAGCAGTTCTTC
NA	NA	TRBV2	TRBJ1-1	CASSSRGRDNTEAFF	TGTGCCAGCAGCAGCAGGGGCAGGGACAACACTGAAGCTTTCTTT
NA	NA	TRBV19	TRBJ1-4	CASSASGATNEKLFF	TGTGCCAGTAGTGCATCAGGGGCAACTAATGAAAAACTGTTTTTT
NA	NA	TRBV12-5	TRBJ2-7	CASGLEEGPYEQYF	TGTGCTAGTGGTTTGGAGGAGGGTCCCTACGAGCAGTACTTC
TRBD2	NA	TRBV7-9	TRBJ2-5	CASNQGRSGNQETQYF	TGTGCCAGCAACCAAGGCCGAAGCGGGAACCAAGAGACCCAGTACTTC
NA	NA	TRBV2	TRBJ1-1	CASSEEHLLNTEAFF	TGTGCCAGCAGTGAAGAACACCTCTTGAACACTGAAGCTTTCTTT
NA	NA	TRBV28	TRBJ1-1	CASSSRGGGLTEAFF	TGTGCCAGCAGTTCCAGAGGGGGGGGACTCACTGAAGCTTTCTTT
TRBD2	few	TRBV6-5	TRBJ2-7	CASSSGGGDSYEQYF	TGTGCCAGCAGTTCGGGAGGGGGGGACTCCTACGAGCAGTACTTC
TRBD1	NA	TRBV6-6	TRBJ2-7	CASTNRQGAYEQYF	TGTGCCAGCACCAACAGACAGGGAGCCTACGAGCAGTACTTC
NA	NA	TRBV7-8	TRBJ2-3	CASSLRLVGGDTQYF	TGTGCCAGCAGCTTACGACTAGTGGGGGGAGATACGCAGTATTTT
NA	few	TRBV5-8	TRBJ2-2	CASSSRTNTGELFF	TGTGCCAGCAGCTCCCGAACCAACACCGGGGAGCTGTTTTTT
NA	NA	TRBV7-6	TRBJ2-7	CASSLEGAPGSYEQYF	TGTGCCAGCAGCTTGGAGGGGGCCCCAGGCTCCTACGAGCAGTACTTC
NA	NA	TRBV19	TRBJ1-2	CASSNGGRGGYTF	TGTGCCAGTAGCAATGGCGGCAGGGGTGGCTACACCTTC
NA	NA	TRBV5-4	TRBJ1-5	CASSPDPSNQPQHF	TGTGCCAGCAGCCCGGATCCGAGCAATCAGCCCCAGCATTTT
NA	once	TRBV30	TRBJ1-3	CAWAGTGNTIYF	TGTGCCTGGGCAGGAACTGGAAACACCATATATTTT
NA	few	TRBV29-1	TRBJ1-5	CSVVWDLNQPQHF	TGCAGCGTTGTGTGGGACTTAAATCAGCCCCAGCATTTT
NA	NA	TRBV29-1	TRBJ1-2	CSSSRDASNYGYTF	TGCAGCTCCAGTCGGGACGCCTCCAACTATGGCTACACCTTC
TRBD2	NA	TRBV7-8	TRBJ2-3	CASSLGGGLAVDTQYF	TGTGCCAGCAGCTTAGGAGGAGGGCTAGCGGTAGATACGCAGTATTTT
NA	few	TRBV10-3	TRBJ1-5	CAISGGVQPQHF	TGTGCCATCAGTGGAGGGGTCCAGCCCCAGCATTTT
TRBD1	NA	TRBV19	TRBJ1-5	CASSIGEQGVNQPQHF	TGTGCCAGTAGTATAGGTGAACAGGGGGTGAATCAGCCCCAGCATTTT
NA	NA	TRBV7-6	TRBJ1-3	CASSLEGIGNTIYF	TGTGCCAGCAGCTTAGAAGGGATAGGAAACACCATATATTTT
TRBD1	NA	TRBV30	TRBJ1-1	CAWSRDRLNTEAFF	TGTGCCTGGTCCCGGGACAGGCTGAACACTGAAGCTTTCTTT
TRBD1	NA	TRBV19	TRBJ1-5	CASSRGQGSGYSNQPQHF	TGTGCCAGTAGTCGCGGACAGGGCTCGGGATATAGCAATCAGCCCCAGCATTTT
TRBD1	NA	TRBV4-1	TRBJ2-5	CASSQSGQGGETQYF	TGCGCCAGCAGCCAATCCGGACAGGGGGGAGAGACCCAGTACTTC
NA	NA	TRBV7-9	TRBJ2-7	CASSSTRGLPDYNEQYF	TGTGCCAGCAGCTCTACCAGGGGCCTACCTGACTACAACGAGCAGTACTTC
NA	NA	TRBV30	TRBJ1-3	CAWSAADTIYF	TGTGCCTGGAGTGCGGCAGACACCATATATTTT
TRBD2	NA	TRBV5-4	TRBJ2-2	CASSLAGRAGELFF	TGTGCCAGCAGCCTCGCGGGGAGGGCCGGGGAGCTGTTTTTT
NA	once	TRBV11-3	TRBJ2-2	CASSLAGDWAGELFF	TGTGCCAGCAGCTTAGCGGGAGATTGGGCCGGGGAGCTGTTTTTT
NA	NA	TRBV6-6	TRBJ2-1	CASRTGSYNEQFF	TGTGCCAGCAGGACAGGCTCCTACAATGAGCAGTTCTTC
TRBD1	once	TRBV5-1	TRBJ1-4	CASSLGGQAGEKLFF	TGCGCCAGCAGCTTGGGGGGACAGGCTGGAGAAAAACTGTTTTTT
NA	NA	TRBV27	TRBJ1-1	CARGGGPDTEAFF	TGTGCCAGAGGGGGGGGCCCTGACACTGAAGCTTTCTTT
TRBD1	NA	TRBV7-3	TRBJ2-7	CASSTRQGYEQYF	TGTGCCAGCAGCACAAGACAGGGCTACGAGCAGTACTTC